Included here is one TCR beta chain sequence, with context. Only in-frame clones appear in the TCRdb table, and some are missing; sequencing was by immunoSEQ multiplex PCR. Of 50,000 to 75,000 clones listed, 92% are singletons. This sample was included in a study of T cell changes during pregnancy in multiple sclerosis. Germline V lookup: CDR1 MNHEY, CDR2 SMNVEV (reference sequence). The CDR3 is made up of 15 amino acids. The V end was cut by 5 bases, the J end by 3 bases, with 14 bases between. This TCR was recovered from a female donor in good health, enrolled as a control in a pregnancy study. The sequencing used peripheral blood, collected in the third trimester of pregnancy. This chain uses TRBV27 with TRBJ2-1, with D possibly being TRBD1 (6 bases). CDR3 sequence (DNA): TGTGCCAGCAGTCCGGACAGCCGTAACTACAATGAGCAGTTCTTC. It yields the protein CASSPDSRNYNEQFF.